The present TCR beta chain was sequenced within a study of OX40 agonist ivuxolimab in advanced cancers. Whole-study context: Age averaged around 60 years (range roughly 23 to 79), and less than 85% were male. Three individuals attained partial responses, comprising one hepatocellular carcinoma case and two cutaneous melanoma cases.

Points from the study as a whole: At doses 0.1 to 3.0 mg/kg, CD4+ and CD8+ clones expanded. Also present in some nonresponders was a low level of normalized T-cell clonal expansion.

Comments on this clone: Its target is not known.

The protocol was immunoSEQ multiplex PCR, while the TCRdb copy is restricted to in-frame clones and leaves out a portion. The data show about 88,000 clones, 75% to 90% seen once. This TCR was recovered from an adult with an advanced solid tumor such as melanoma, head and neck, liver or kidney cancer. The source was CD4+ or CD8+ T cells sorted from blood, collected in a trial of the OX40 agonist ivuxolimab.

The CDR3 protein is CASSFPGQGLYGYTF. The CDR3 DNA sequence: TGTGCCAGCAGCTTCCCGGGACAGGGGCTCTATGGCTACACCTTC. The chain employs TRBV5-6 and TRBJ1-2; 10 bases align to TRBD1. CDR1 and CDR2 (germline): SGHDT, YYEEEE. After removal of 2 bases from V and 4 bases from J, the junction contained 5 bases not matched to a gene. The CDR3 totals 15 residues.